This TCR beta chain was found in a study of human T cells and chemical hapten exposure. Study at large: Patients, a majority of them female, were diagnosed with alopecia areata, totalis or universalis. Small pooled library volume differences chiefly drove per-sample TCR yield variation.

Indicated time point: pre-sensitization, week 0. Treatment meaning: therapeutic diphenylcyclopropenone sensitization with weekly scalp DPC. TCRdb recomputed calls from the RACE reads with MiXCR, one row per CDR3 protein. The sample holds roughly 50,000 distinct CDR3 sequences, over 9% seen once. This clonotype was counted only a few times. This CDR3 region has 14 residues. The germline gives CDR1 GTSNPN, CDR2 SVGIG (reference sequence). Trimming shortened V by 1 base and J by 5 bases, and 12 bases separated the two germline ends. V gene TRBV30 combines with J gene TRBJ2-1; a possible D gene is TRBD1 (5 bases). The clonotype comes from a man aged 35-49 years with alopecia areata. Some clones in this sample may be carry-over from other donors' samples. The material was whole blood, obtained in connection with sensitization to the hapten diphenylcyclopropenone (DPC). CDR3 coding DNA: TGTGCCTGGAGTGAAGGGGTAGGCGACAATGAGCAGTTCTTC. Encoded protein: CAWSEGVGDNEQFF.